Here is one T cell receptor (beta chain) with its context. Its binding antigen is unknown. The record has no base qualities; no much larger clone is one base away. The sample comes from a study of shared T cell receptors in the human thymus (dated by TCRdb to 2020 to 2022). Concerning the study at large: The study examined how self-reactive, shared T-cell receptor alpha chains are generated in the human thymus.

The receptor library was made with the immunoSEQ multiplex PCR assay. The source is immuneACCESS, and TCRdb retained only in-frame sequences with V and J called. Part of the clones is not carried over; for the studies checked, unresolved V genes explain less than half of this, and the remainder is unexplained. This sample holds 600,000 to 900,000 clones; roughly 85% were observed only once. The ten biggest clones cover over 0.008% of the sample. The same data also went into a second study, on human thymus T cells. As that second paper reports: The donors were immunologically healthy infants in Finland who had open corrective cardiac surgery for congenital heart defects. Thymus tissue was obtained as surgical resects removed during corrective cardiac surgery. Usage of V and J gene segments appeared to be biased in both the thymic and the peripheral blood repertoires. According to the related research, thymic TCR repertoires were highly overlapping among unrelated individuals. The study characterized TCR alpha and beta repertoires from seven to nine infant thymus samples and a few related peripheral blood samples. Donor ages ranged from roughly 7 to 244 days, and the cohort comprised roughly 6 male and a couple of female infants. Thymocytes were mechanically released from the tissue and were stored as pellets of roughly 9-33 million cells at -70 degrees C. A QIAsymphony instrument was used to extract genomic DNA from the frozen cell pellets. The immunoSEQ multiplex PCR assay was used to amplify the TCRB and TCRAD loci from a standardized quantity of quality-controlled genomic DNA. The amplicons covered the V(D)J region and were long enough to include the CDR3 and to identify the V and J genes. The amplicons were sequenced on an Illumina platform via the commercial immunoSEQ service. Primer bias and sequencing errors were corrected using previously described methods, and TCRAD and TCRB definitions followed the IMGT database. The repertoires were analysed using immunoSEQ Analyzer 3.0 and VDJTools for basic statistics, V/J segment usage, diversity estimates, rarefaction and pairwise overlap. Chao1, ChaoE, Efron-Thisted, Shannon and inverse Simpson indices were used to estimate diversity, which was also estimated on datasets down-sampled to the smallest sample. Repertoire overlap used strict matching of CDR3 nucleotide sequence, V gene and J gene, with Jaccard-based multidimensional scaling clustering. On average, roughly 850,000 unique TCRB clonotypes were obtained from thymus samples, compared with about 84,000 from blood samples.

This clonotype was obtained from a girl less than two years old with a congenital heart defect. Donor details come from another sample of the same person, matched by shared clones. The specimen sequenced was thymocytes.

In nucleotide form, the sequence is TGCGCCAGCAGCCAAGGCTTAACCCGGCGGGCAGCCTCTCACGACTATGGCTACACCTTC. Its protein product is CASSQGLTRRAASHDYGYTF. This chain joins TRBV4-3 to TRBJ1-2, with the D segment identity uncertain. Sequences LGHNA (CDR1) and YSLEER (CDR2) are obtained from the germline V gene. The V end loses 1 base and the J end loses 3 bases, and a stretch of 27 bases separates them. Spanning cysteine to phenylalanine, the CDR3 consists of 20 amino acids. The read is trimmed to its CDR3 DNA, 60 bases read in frame from base 1.